Given below is one T cell receptor beta chain in context. The PCR used 60 V beta and 13 J beta primers. TCRdb's copy holds only in-frame clones and misses some; the assay was immunoSEQ multiplex PCR. The sample has approximately 100,000 clones; approximately 81% are singletons. The source of the sample is a study of glioma-infiltrating T cells after dendritic cell vaccination. At the level of the study: Autologous tumor lysate-pulsed dendritic cell vaccination was given between the early 2000s and the early 2010s.

Per the germline V gene, CDR1 is SGHAT and CDR2 is FQNNGV. CDR3 size: 14 residues. The J segment lost 8 bases and the V segment lost 1 base, leaving 7 bases of the junction unmatched. Here the sequenced sample was blood, taken before dendritic cell vaccination. This chain joins TRBV11-2 and TRBJ1-2, with 7 bases fitting TRBD1. The source is a human donor with glioblastoma. CDR3 loop: CASSLVWDSHGYTF. As DNA, the CDR3 is TGTGCCAGCAGCTTAGTATGGGACAGTCACGGCTACACCTTC. The full variable domain, its missing parts supplied by reference TRBV11-2 and TRBJ1-2, is EAGVAQSPRYKIIEKRQSVAFWCNPISGHATLYWYQQILGQGPKLLIQFQNNGVVDDSQLPKDRFSAERLKGVDSTLKIQPAKLEDSAVYLCASSLVWDSHGYTFGSGTRLTVV.